This T cell receptor beta chain was sequenced for a study of T cell responses to AZD1222 COVID-19 vaccine. The study, taken as a whole, reports: The repertoires were collected only after the peak T cell response. Baseline seropositivity characterized only a handful of AZD1222 recipients. Recipients of two AZD1222 doses showed rising Spike-specific TCR breadth and depth. Nearly half of the spike-specific TCRs reportedly recognize variant regions that carry no mutations.

The CDR3 sequence is 15 residues long. The germline V gene has CDR1 SGHTA and CDR2 FQGTGA. V lost 4 bases and J lost 5; bases outside the gene matches: 5. Clones were sequenced by immunoSEQ multiplex PCR, and TCRdb holds only the in-frame ones, with some missing. The data show about 150,000 clones, 80% to 90% seen once. Note on this clone: Its antigen is not identified.

The receptor comes from an adult in good health. This chain links TRBV7-3 with TRBJ2-5; 12 bases fit TRBD2. Sequences were derived from peripheral blood, sampled on day 0 of AZD1222 vaccination. CDR3 loop: CASSSSSGGAETQYF. CDR3 nucleotide sequence: TGTGCCAGCAGCTCCTCTAGCGGGGGGGCGGAGACCCAGTACTTC.